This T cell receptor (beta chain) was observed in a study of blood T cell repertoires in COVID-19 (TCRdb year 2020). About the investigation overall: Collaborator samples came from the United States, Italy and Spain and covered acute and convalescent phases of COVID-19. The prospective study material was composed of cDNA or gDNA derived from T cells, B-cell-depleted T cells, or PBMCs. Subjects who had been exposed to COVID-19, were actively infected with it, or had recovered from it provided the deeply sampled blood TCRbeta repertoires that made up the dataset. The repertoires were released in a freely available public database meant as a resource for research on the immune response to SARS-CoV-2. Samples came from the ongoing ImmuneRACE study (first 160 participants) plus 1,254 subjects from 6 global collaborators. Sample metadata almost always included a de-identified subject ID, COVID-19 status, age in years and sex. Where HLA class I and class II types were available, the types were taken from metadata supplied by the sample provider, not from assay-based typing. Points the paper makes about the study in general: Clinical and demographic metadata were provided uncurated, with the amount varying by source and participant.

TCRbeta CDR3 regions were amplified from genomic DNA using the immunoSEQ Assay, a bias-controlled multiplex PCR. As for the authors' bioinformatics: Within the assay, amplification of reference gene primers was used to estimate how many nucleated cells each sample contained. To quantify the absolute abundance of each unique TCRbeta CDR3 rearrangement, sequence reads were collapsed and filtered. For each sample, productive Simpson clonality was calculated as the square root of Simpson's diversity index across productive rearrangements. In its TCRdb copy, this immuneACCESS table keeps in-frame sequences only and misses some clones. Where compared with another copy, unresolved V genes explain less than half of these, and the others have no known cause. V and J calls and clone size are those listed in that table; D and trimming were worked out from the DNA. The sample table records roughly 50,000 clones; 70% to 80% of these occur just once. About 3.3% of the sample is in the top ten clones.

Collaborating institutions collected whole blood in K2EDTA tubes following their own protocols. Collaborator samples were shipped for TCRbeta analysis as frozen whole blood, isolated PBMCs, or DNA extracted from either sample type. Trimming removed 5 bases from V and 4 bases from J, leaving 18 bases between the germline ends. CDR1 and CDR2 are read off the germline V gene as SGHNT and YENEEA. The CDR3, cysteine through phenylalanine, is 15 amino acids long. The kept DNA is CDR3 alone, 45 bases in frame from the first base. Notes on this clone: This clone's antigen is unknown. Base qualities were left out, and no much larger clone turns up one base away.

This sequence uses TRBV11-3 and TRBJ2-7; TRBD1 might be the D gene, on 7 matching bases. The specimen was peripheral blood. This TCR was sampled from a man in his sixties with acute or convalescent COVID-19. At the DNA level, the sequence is TGTGCCAGCAGCCCGGGCGGGGACAGACAATACGAGCAGTACTTC. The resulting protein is CASSPGGDRQYEQYF.